Reported below is one TCR beta chain. Its antigen is unidentified. This record comes from a study of siplizumab effects on memory and regulatory T cells. The CDR3 length is 14 residues. Between the trimmed V and J ends, which lost 8 bases and 3 bases, there was a span of 17 bases. Germline assignment: CDR1 MNHNS and CDR2 SASEGT. Assays captured around 92,000 TCR templates per sample. The data were produced by immunoSEQ multiplex PCR, yet TCRdb's version contains in-frame clones alone and is incomplete. Of some 97,000 clones detected, around 92% appear once; the ten largest clones hold around 0.73%. Findings and limits, study-wide: The average Treg-derived proportion among mappable alloreactive CD4+ clones was 65% to 75% with siplizumab versus more than 25% in controls. Naive T cells looked more diverse than memory cells and looked like major alloresponse contributors.

This chain joins TRBV6-1 and TRBJ2-7; weak D call: TRBD2 (6 bases). The TCR was taken from a human donor in good health. Material: Tregs sorted from blood. Here the CDR3 DNA reads TGTGCCAGCTCCTGGGGTGGGGGACTCTACGAGCAGTACTTC. Amino acid sequence: CASSWGGGLYEQYF.